The sequence of this T cell receptor beta chain was determined in a study of T cell repertoires in cytomegalovirus infection (dated by TCRdb to the late 2010s). Turning to the overall study: Peptide stimulations targeted recently identified HLA-C-restricted CMV epitopes, whose presentation resists viral immunomodulation, together with well-studied HLA-B-restricted epitopes. Donor HLA type was relevant to the analysis, because carriage of CMV infection together with the matching HLA type was indicated by public TCR beta signatures.

CDR3 length: 14 amino acids, cysteine to phenylalanine. Solely the CDR3 DNA is kept, with 42 bases framed from the first base. Concerning this clonotype itself: Its antigen has not been determined. At one boundary the junction diverges from the germline segment, which might be a read error.

The investigation overall reported the following: Carriers of CMV infection plus the relevant HLA type were discriminated by the cumulative frequency of public TCR beta family members in the study cohort and in an independent roughly 340-donor cohort. In the ex vivo response, HLA-C-restricted CMV-specific TCR beta clonotypes were dominant, and in two of eight donors the single most frequent clonotype came from this HLA-C-restricted group.

Reads for this sample came from an Illumina HiSeq 1500. TCRdb trimmed the raw reads at Q25, called clones with MiXCR and kept productive beta chains. Rows are unified per CDR3 protein, each entry keeping the most common DNA and genes. This sample comprises about 220,000 distinct CDR3 sequences, about 39% of them detected only once. The ten most abundant clones make up approximately 59% of the sample. The sample's treatment or condition label is to be understood as: in vitro stimulation with specific CMV peptide epitopes to enrich CMV-specific T cells. The starting material was CD8+ T cells from cultured PBMCs, obtained from culture after CMV antigen stimulation. The V gene is TRBV12-3 or TRBV12-4 and the J gene is TRBJ1-2, with no reliable assignment of the D segment. This TCR was sampled from a human donor in good health (CMV status not recorded). Some clones in this sample may be carry-over from other donors' samples. This receptor carries the CDR3 CTSSFGQNPYGYTF. The nucleotide sequence is given as TGTACCAGCAGTTTCGGGCAGAACCCCTATGGCTACACCTTC.